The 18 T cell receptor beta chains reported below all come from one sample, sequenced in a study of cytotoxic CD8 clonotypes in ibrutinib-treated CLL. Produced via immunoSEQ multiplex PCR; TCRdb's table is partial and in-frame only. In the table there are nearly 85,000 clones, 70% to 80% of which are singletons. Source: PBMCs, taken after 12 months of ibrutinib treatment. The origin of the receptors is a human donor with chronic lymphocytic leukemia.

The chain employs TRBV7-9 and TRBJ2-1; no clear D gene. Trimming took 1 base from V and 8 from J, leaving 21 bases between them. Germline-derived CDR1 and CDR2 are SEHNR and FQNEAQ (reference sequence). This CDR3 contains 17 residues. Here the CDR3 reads CASSLGVGSDLGHEQFF. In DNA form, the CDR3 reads TGTGCCAGCAGCTTAGGGGTGGGGTCAGACTTGGGCCATGAGCAGTTCTTC. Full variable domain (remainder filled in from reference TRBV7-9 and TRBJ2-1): DTGVSQNPRHKITKRGQNVTFRCDPISEHNRLYWYRQTLGQGPEFLTYFQNEAQLEKSRLLSDRFSAERPKGSFSTLEIQRTEQGDSAMYLCASSLGVGSDLGHEQFFGPGTRLTVL.

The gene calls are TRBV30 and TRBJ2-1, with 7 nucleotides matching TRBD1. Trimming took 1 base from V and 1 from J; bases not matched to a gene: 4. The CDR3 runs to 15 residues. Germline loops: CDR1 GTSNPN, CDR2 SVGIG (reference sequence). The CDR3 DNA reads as TGTGCCTGGAGTGGGGGCAGGGGGTCCTACAATGAGCAGTTCTTC. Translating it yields CAWSGGRGSYNEQFF. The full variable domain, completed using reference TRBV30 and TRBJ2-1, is SQTIHQWPATLVQPVGSPLSLECTVEGTSNPNLYWYRQAAGRGLQLLFYSVGIGQISSEVPQNLSASRPQDRQFILSSKKLLLSDSGFYLCAWSGGRGSYNEQFFGPGTRLTVL.

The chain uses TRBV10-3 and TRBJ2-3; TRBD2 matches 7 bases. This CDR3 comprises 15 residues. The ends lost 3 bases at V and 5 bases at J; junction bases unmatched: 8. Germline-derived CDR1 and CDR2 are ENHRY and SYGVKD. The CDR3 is CAISDGSSGVDTQYF. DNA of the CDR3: TGTGCCATCAGTGATGGGTCCAGCGGGGTAGATACGCAGTATTTT.

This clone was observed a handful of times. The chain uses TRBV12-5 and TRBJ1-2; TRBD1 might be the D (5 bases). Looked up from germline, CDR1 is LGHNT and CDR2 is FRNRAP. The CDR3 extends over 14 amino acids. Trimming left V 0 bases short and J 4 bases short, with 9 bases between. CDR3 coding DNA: TGTGCTAGTGGTTTGGTAGGCACAGGCTATGGCTACACCTTC. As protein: CASGLVGTGYGYTF.

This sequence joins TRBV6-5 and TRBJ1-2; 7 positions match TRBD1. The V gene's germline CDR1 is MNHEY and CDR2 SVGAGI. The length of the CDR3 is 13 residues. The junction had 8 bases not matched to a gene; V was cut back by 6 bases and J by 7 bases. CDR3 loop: CASRRDREGGYTF. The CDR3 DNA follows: TGTGCCAGCAGACGAGACAGGGAGGGTGGCTACACCTTC.

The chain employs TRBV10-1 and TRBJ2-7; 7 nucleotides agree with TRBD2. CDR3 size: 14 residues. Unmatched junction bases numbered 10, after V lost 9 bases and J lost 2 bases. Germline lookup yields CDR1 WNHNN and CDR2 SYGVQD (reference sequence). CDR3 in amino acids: CARVMGRGPYEQYF. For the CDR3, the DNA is TGCGCCAGGGTAATGGGGAGGGGCCCCTACGAGCAGTACTTC.

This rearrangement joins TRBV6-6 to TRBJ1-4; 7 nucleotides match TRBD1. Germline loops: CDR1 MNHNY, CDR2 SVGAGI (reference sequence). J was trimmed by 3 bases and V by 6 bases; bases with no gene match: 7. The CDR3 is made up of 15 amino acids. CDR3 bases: TGTGCCAGCAGCAGGGGACAGTTTGCTAATGAAAAACTGTTTTTT. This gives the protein CASSRGQFANEKLFF.

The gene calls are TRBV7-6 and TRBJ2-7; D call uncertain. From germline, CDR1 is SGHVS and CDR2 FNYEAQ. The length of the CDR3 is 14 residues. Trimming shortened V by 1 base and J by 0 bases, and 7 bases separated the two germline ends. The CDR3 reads CASSLVISSYEQYF. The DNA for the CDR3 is TGTGCCAGCAGCTTAGTTATAAGCTCCTACGAGCAGTACTTC. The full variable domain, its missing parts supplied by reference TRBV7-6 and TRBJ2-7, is GAGVSQSPRYKVTKRGQDVALRCDPISGHVSLYWYRQALGQGPEFLTYFNYEAQQDKSGLPNDRFSAERPEGSISTLTIQRTEQRDSAMYRCASSLVISSYEQYFGPGTRLTVT.

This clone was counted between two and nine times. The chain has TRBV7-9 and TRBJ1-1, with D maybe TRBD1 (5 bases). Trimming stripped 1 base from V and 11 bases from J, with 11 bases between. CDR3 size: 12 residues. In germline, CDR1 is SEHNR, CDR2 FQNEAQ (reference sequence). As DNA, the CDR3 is TGTGCCAGCAGCTTAGGCCCGGGACCGGCTTTCTTT. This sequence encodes CASSLGPGPAFF.

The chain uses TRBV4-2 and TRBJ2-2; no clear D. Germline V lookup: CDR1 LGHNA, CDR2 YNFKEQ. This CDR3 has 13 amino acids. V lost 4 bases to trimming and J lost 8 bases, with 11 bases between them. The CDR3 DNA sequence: TGTGCCAGCAGCCGCCAGGTAGTGGGGGAGCTGTTTTTT. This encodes CASSRQVVGELFF.

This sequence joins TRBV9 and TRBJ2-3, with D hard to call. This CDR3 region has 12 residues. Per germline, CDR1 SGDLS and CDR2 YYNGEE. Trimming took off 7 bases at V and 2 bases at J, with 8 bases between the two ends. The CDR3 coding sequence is TGTGCCAGCGGTAGCCCCACAGATACGCAGTATTTT. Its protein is CASGSPTDTQYF.

CDR3 residues: CASSPQGAGYGYTF. In DNA form, the CDR3 reads TGTGCCAGCAGTCCCCAGGGGGCTGGGTATGGCTACACCTTC. V gene TRBV28 combines with J gene TRBJ1-2, with TRBD1 matching 8 bases. This CDR3 spans 14 amino acids. CDR1 and CDR2 (germline): MDHEN, SYDVKM. V shed 5 bases and J 5 bases; nucleotides not matched to a gene: 7.

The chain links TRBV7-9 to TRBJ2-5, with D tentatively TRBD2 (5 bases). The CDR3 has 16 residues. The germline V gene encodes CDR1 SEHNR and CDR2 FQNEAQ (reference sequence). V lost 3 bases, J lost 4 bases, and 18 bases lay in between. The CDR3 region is CASSFIQHRRAETQYF. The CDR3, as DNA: TGTGCCAGCAGCTTTATTCAGCACCGGCGGGCAGAGACCCAGTACTTC.

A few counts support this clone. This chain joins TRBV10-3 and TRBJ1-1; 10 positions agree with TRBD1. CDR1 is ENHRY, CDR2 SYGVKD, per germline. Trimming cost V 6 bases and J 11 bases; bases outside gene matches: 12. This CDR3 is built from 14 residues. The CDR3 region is CAISPGQGTGWAFF. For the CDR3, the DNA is TGTGCCATCAGCCCGGGACAGGGGACCGGTTGGGCTTTCTTT.

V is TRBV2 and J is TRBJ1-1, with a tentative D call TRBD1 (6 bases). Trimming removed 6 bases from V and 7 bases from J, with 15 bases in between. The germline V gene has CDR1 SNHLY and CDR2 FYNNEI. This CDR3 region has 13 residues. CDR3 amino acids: CASRPQGLNEAFF. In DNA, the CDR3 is TGTGCCAGCAGGCCCCAGGGGTTAAATGAAGCTTTCTTT.

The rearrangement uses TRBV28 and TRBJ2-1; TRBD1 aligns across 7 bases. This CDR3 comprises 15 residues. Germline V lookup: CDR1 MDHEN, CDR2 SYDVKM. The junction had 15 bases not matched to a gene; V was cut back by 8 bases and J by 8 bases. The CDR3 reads CASWPQGRGQDEQFF. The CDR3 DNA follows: TGTGCCAGCTGGCCCCAGGGTAGGGGGCAGGATGAGCAGTTCTTC.

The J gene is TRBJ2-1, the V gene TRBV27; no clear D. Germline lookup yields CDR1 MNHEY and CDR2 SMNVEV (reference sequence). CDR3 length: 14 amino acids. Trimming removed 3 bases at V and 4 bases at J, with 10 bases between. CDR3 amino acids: CASSFTPRYNEQFF. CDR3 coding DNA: TGTGCCAGCAGTTTTACCCCCCGATACAATGAGCAGTTCTTC.

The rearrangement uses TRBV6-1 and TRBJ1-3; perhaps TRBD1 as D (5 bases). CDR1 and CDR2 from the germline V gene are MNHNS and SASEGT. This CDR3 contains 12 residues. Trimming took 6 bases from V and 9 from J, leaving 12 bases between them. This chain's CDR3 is CASRETVGTIYF. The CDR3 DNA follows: TGTGCCAGCAGAGAGACAGTTGGCACCATATATTTT.